There are many counts of the clone carrying this T cell receptor beta chain. Its antigen remains unidentified. Both previously described methods and listed TCR primers were employed to make bulk TCR libraries. Using its own MiXCR run on the PCR reads, TCRdb lists one record per CDR3 protein. This table has 300,000 to 400,000 distinct CDR3 sequences, around 21% appearing once. This entry is derived from a study of molecular identifiers for immune sequencing clone quantification. The germline V gene has CDR1 SEHNR and CDR2 FQNEAQ (reference sequence). Trimming shortened V by 4 bases and J by 2 bases, and 12 bases separated the two germline ends. The CDR3 consists of 15 residues. Study-level points and caveats: Jurkat TCR RNA from one cell was spiked into about a million naive cells, and it was reportedly detectable there. Among effectors, clones above 20 RNA copies held over 97% of molecules; among naive cells, under 1%.

CD8+CD4-CCR7+CD45RA+ sorting gave the naive CD8 T cells. The chain couples TRBV7-9 to TRBJ1-3; D perhaps matches TRBD1 (6 bases). The sequence was collected from a human donor in good health. Some libraries in this study had Jurkat cell RNA spiked in. What was sequenced was naive CD8+ T cells from blood, with Jurkat cell RNA spiked in. Documented subset: FACS-sorted CD8+CD4-CCR7+CD45RA+ naive T cells. CDR3 DNA sequence: TGTGCCAGCAGCTCCAGGGGAGGAACTGGAAACACCATATATTTT. It yields the protein CASSSRGGTGNTIYF.